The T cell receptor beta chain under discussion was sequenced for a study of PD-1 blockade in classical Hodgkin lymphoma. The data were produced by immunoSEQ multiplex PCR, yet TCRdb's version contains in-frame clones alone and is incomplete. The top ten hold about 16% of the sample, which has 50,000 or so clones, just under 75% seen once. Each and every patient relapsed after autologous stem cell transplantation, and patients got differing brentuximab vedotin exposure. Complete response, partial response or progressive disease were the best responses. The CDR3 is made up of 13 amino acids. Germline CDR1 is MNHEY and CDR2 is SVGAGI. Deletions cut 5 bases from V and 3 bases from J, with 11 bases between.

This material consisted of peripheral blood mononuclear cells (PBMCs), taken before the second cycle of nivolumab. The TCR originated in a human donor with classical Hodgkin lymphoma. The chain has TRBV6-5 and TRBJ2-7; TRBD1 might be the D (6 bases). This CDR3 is CASSLRQDYEQYF. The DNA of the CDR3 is TGTGCCAGCAGTCTACGACAGGACTACGAGCAGTACTTC.